The 29 T cell receptor beta chains in this list originate from one sample, sequenced in a study of cytomegalovirus exposure and HLA in healthy donors. In the PCR, 60 Vbeta and 13 Jbeta primers were used. Profiling relied on immunoSEQ multiplex PCR, and the TCRdb table lists in-frame clones only, not all of them. Among approximately 200,000 clones listed, roughly four fifths were seen once. Input material: PBMCs. The receptors originated from a girl aged 2-10 years in good health and CMV-seronegative.

This clone was seen more than once but under ten times. The chain is built from TRBV6-5 and TRBJ1-1; D may be TRBD1 (6 bases). This CDR3 has 12 residues. Germline loops: CDR1 MNHEY, CDR2 SVGAGI. V was cut by 2 bases and J by 12 bases, with 13 bases left in between. CDR3 nucleotide sequence: TGTGCCAGCAGTTACAGGGGGATGAGAACTTTCTTT. Encoded protein: CASSYRGMRTFF.

The chain recombines TRBV30 with TRBJ2-3, with 9 bases aligning to TRBD1. CDR1 is GTSNPN and CDR2 is SVGIG in the germline V gene (reference sequence). V was clipped by 3 bases and J by 6 bases; unmatched bases: 10. The CDR3 sequence is 15 residues long. CDR3 DNA: TGTGCCTGGAGCCCTGGACAGGGGCAATCCGATACGCAGTATTTT. Encoded protein: CAWSPGQGQSDTQYF.

This clone was detected only once. The chain uses TRBV10-3 and TRBJ1-1; the D gene is possibly TRBD1 (6 bases). The V end was cut by 6 bases, the J end by 1 base, with 9 bases between. Germline lookup yields CDR1 ENHRY and CDR2 SYGVKD. The CDR3 is made up of 13 amino acids. As DNA, the CDR3 is TGTGCCATCAGCAGGGGTGAGAACACTGAAGCTTTCTTT. Protein product: CAISRGENTEAFF.

The chain combines TRBV5-1 with TRBJ2-3; 13 bases agree with TRBD2. Germline lookup yields CDR1 SGHRS and CDR2 YFSETQ. This CDR3 spans 15 amino acids. V dropped 1 base and J dropped 4; count of bases not matched to a gene: 0. Here the CDR3 reads CASSLTSGRADTQYF. In DNA, the CDR3 is TGCGCCAGCAGCTTGACTAGCGGGAGGGCAGATACGCAGTATTTT. The full variable domain, completed using reference TRBV5-1 and TRBJ2-3, is KAGVTQTPRYLIKTRGQQVTLSCSPISGHRSVSWYQQTPGQGLQFLFEYFSETQRNKGNFPGRFSGRQFSNSRSEMNVSTLELGDSALYLCASSLTSGRADTQYFGPGTRLTVL.

The genes are TRBV7-9 and TRBJ2-5; 11 bases are shared with TRBD2. V shed 7 bases, J shed 3 bases, and the junction held 7 bases outside the gene matches. CDR3 length equals 15 residues. Germline V lookup: CDR1 SEHNR, CDR2 FQNEAQ (reference sequence). CDR3 sequence: CASNVPGLAEETQYF. CDR3 DNA sequence: TGTGCCAGCAACGTCCCGGGACTAGCGGAAGAGACCCAGTACTTC.

This chain joins TRBV4-1 and TRBJ2-2; a weak D match, TRBD2 (5 bases). This CDR3 has 15 amino acids. V gave up 0 bases and J gave up 6 bases, with 11 bases separating them. Germline V CDR1 and CDR2: MGHRA, YSYEKL. DNA for the CDR3: TGCGCCAGCAGCCAAGATGGCTCGAGGGCCGGGGAGCTGTTTTTT. This translates into CASSQDGSRAGELFF.

Concerning this clone: Other DNA sequences in this sample translate to the same CDR3. This rearrangement joins TRBV19 to TRBJ2-5, with D unresolved. Trimming cost V 4 bases and J 0 bases, with 6 bases left between them. The CDR3 is made up of 13 amino acids. Germline V gene data show CDR1 as LNHDA and CDR2 as SQIVND (reference sequence). The CDR3 region has the DNA TGTGCCAGTAGTACGAGGTACCAAGAGACCCAGTACTTC. Amino acids: CASSTRYQETQYF.

J is TRBJ2-2 and V is TRBV27, with D possibly TRBD2 on 6 matching bases. The germline V and J ends were trimmed by 6 bases and 4 bases, with 9 bases remaining between them. There are 13 residues in the CDR3. The germline V gene encodes CDR1 MNHEY and CDR2 SMNVEV (reference sequence). The CDR3 DNA is TGTGCCAGCAGGGTCGGGGGCACCGGGGAGCTGTTTTTT. This sequence encodes CASRVGGTGELFF.

The table lists this clone with a count of one. The chain has TRBV7-8 and TRBJ2-1; maybe TRBD2 (5 bases). The CDR3 loop spans 16 amino acids. V dropped 0 bases and J dropped 5 bases, with 14 bases sitting between them. Germline V lookup: CDR1 SGHVS, CDR2 FQNEAQ. The CDR3 spells CASSLAARGKDNEQFF. The CDR3 region has the DNA TGTGCCAGCAGCTTAGCCGCCCGAGGGAAGGACAATGAGCAGTTCTTC. The complete variable domain, with remaining parts taken from reference TRBV7-8 and TRBJ2-1, reads GAGVSQSPRYKVAKRGQDVALRCDPISGHVSLFWYQQALGQGPEFLTYFQNEAQLDKSGLPSDRFFAERPEGSVSTLKIQRTQQEDSAVYLCASSLAARGKDNEQFFGPGTRLTVL.

The chain uses TRBV13 and TRBJ2-5; TRBD2 matches at 9 bases. The ends lost 5 bases at V and 5 bases at J; junction bases unmatched: 6. Germline V gene lookup returns CDR1 PRHDT and CDR2 FYEKMQ (reference sequence). The CDR3 runs 14 residues. The chain's CDR3 is CASSRGGAWETQYF. In DNA, the CDR3 is TGTGCCAGCAGCCGCGGGGGGGCCTGGGAGACCCAGTACTTC.

V usage is TRBV9 and J usage is TRBJ2-1; D is possibly TRBD2 (5 bases). The V gene lost 0 bases and the J gene lost 3 bases, with 13 bases spanning the gap. Germline V CDR1 and CDR2: SGDLS, YYNGEE. This CDR3 is 16 amino acids long. In DNA, the CDR3 is TGTGCCAGCAGCGTAGATCCCGGGATGGGCTACAATGAGCAGTTCTTC. Translating it yields CASSVDPGMGYNEQFF.

The V gene is TRBV5-1, the J gene TRBJ2-3; 9 bases line up with TRBD1. CDR3 size: 15 residues. The germline gives CDR1 SGHRS, CDR2 YFSETQ. V lost 4 bases, J lost 0 bases, and 3 bases stayed unmatched. As DNA, the CDR3 is TGCGCCAGCAGCCCACAGGGGGCTAGCACAGATACGCAGTATTTT. Protein product: CASSPQGASTDTQYF.

Notes on this clone: Other DNA sequences within the sample encode an identical CDR3. CDR3 amino acids: CASSLDSQETQYF. CDR3 bases: TGCGCCAGCAGCTTGGACTCCCAAGAGACCCAGTACTTC. The chain links TRBV5-1 to TRBJ2-5; D unresolved. This CDR3 comprises 13 residues. V was clipped by 0 bases and J by 1 base, with 4 bases between them. Germline V CDR1 and CDR2: SGHRS, YFSETQ.

This chain joins TRBV7-9 and TRBJ2-7, with D hard to call. Germline CDR1 and CDR2: SEHNR and FQNEAQ (reference sequence). CDR3 length: 12 amino acids. The V and J ends lost 6 bases and 3 bases respectively, with 9 bases between them. CDR3 DNA sequence: TGTGCCAGCAGTCAGGCTTACTACGAGCAGTACTTC. It specifies CASSQAYYEQYF.

This chain links TRBV10-1 with TRBJ2-2, with D tentatively TRBD2 (6 bases). Germline loops: CDR1 WNHNN, CDR2 SYGVQD (reference sequence). V was trimmed by 4 bases and J by 0 bases, leaving 9 bases between them. The CDR3 extends over 15 amino acids. CDR3 protein: CASSGGLPNTGELFF. The CDR3 DNA reads as TGCGCCAGCAGTGGGGGACTTCCGAACACCGGGGAGCTGTTTTTT.

This rearrangement joins TRBV5-4 to TRBJ1-2, with TRBD1 matching 9 bases. The CDR3 has 17 residues. Germline loops: CDR1 SGHNT, CDR2 YYREEE (reference sequence). With 4 bases clipped from V and 0 bases from J, the junction kept 10 bases outside the gene matches. The CDR3 DNA reads as TGTGCCAGCAGCAAACATGGGGACAGGGTTACTAACTATGGCTACACCTTC. Amino acids: CASSKHGDRVTNYGYTF.

The J gene is TRBJ1-5, the V gene TRBV5-1; D possibly corresponds to TRBD1 (6 bases). The CDR3 runs 16 residues. The ends were cut back, 5 bases at V and 1 base at J, with 16 bases in the middle. Germline CDR1 SGHRS, CDR2 YFSETQ. The CDR3 spells CASSSTRDISNQPQHF. The DNA of the CDR3 is TGCGCCAGCAGTTCGACCCGGGACATCAGCAATCAGCCCCAGCATTTT. Full variable domain (rest looked up from reference TRBV5-1 and TRBJ1-5): KAGVTQTPRYLIKTRGQQVTLSCSPISGHRSVSWYQQTPGQGLQFLFEYFSETQRNKGNFPGRFSGRQFSNSRSEMNVSTLELGDSALYLCASSSTRDISNQPQHFGDGTRLSIL.

This chain connects TRBV27 to TRBJ1-2; D gene uncertain. V was clipped by 4 bases and J by 5 bases, with 14 bases between them. Looked up from germline, CDR1 is MNHEY and CDR2 is SMNVEV (reference sequence). The CDR3 is made up of 14 amino acids. The CDR3 loop reads CASSSLDGGYGYTF. CDR3 nucleotide sequence: TGTGCCAGCAGTTCCTTAGACGGAGGTTATGGCTACACCTTC.

This clone was counted once. The J gene is TRBJ2-7, the V gene TRBV5-1; D perhaps matches TRBD2 (5 bases). The CDR3 is made up of 13 amino acids. Germline CDR1 is SGHRS and CDR2 is YFSETQ. V lost 4 bases and J lost 6, with 14 bases in between. CDR3 in amino acids: CASSPEGFGEQYF. CDR3 in DNA: TGCGCCAGCAGCCCCGAGGGATTCGGCGAGCAGTACTTC. The full variable domain, with the rest looked up from reference TRBV5-1 and TRBJ2-7, is KAGVTQTPRYLIKTRGQQVTLSCSPISGHRSVSWYQQTPGQGLQFLFEYFSETQRNKGNFPGRFSGRQFSNSRSEMNVSTLELGDSALYLCASSPEGFGEQYFGPGTRLTVT.

The rearrangement joins TRBV7-3 to TRBJ2-3; 9 bases agree with TRBD2. The ends lost 1 base at V and 6 bases at J; junction bases unmatched: 11. The CDR3 sequence is 17 residues long. CDR1 is SGHTA, CDR2 FQGTGA, per germline. For the CDR3, the DNA is TGTGCCAGCAGCTTAATCGGAGGGGCTAGCGGGGTTGATACGCAGTATTTT. This gives the protein CASSLIGGASGVDTQYF.

This clone was observed a few times. V is TRBV5-6 and J is TRBJ1-1; D unresolved. This CDR3 contains 13 residues. Per germline, CDR1 SGHDT and CDR2 YYEEEE. Trimming stripped 1 base from V and 1 base from J, with 5 bases between. The CDR3 region has the DNA TGTGCCAGCAGCTTGAAGCCGAACACTGAAGCTTTCTTT. The encoded protein is CASSLKPNTEAFF.

This chain links TRBV6-5 with TRBJ2-5, with 7 bases aligning to TRBD1. From germline, CDR1 is MNHEY and CDR2 SVGAGI. The CDR3 contains 14 residues. Losses at the gene ends were 5 bases for V and 3 bases for J; bases not matched to a gene: 6. CDR3 coding DNA: TGTGCCAGCAGTAACGACAGGGCGGAAGAGACCCAGTACTTC. This sequence encodes CASSNDRAEETQYF.

The J gene is TRBJ1-3, the V gene TRBV11-3; 9 bases agree with TRBD1. J gave up 7 bases and V 5 bases, and 12 bases lay outside the gene matches. The germline V gene encodes CDR1 SGHNT and CDR2 YENEEA. The CDR3 sequence is 16 residues long. The CDR3 DNA follows: TGTGCCAGCAGCCCCCCCCCGGGACAGGGAAGTAACACCATATATTTT. Protein sequence: CASSPPPGQGSNTIYF.

This rearrangement joins TRBV11-2 to TRBJ2-7; tentative D call: TRBD2 (5 bases). The ends were cut back, 1 base at V and 4 bases at J, with 14 bases in the middle. This CDR3 region has 15 residues. Looked up from germline, CDR1 is SGHAT and CDR2 is FQNNGV. The CDR3 is CASSLVTPGDYEQYF. The CDR3 DNA is TGTGCCAGCAGCTTAGTAACACCCGGGGATTACGAGCAGTACTTC.

J is TRBJ1-1 and V is TRBV19; D may be TRBD1 (5 bases). The length of the CDR3 is 15 residues. Trimming stripped 6 bases from V and 4 bases from J, with 18 bases between. The V gene's germline CDR1 is LNHDA and CDR2 SQIVND (reference sequence). CDR3 sequence: CASSYQEGVLTEAFF. The CDR3 nucleotides read TGTGCCAGTAGCTACCAGGAAGGGGTCCTCACTGAAGCTTTCTTT.

The chain links TRBV19 to TRBJ1-1; D possibly corresponds to TRBD1 (5 bases). Trimming left V 6 bases short and J 2 bases short, with 10 bases between. Germline lookup yields CDR1 LNHDA and CDR2 SQIVND (reference sequence). This CDR3 is built from 13 residues. The CDR3 is CASSSGLNTEAFF. As DNA, the CDR3 is TGTGCCAGTAGCTCGGGACTTAACACTGAAGCTTTCTTT.

The genes are TRBV2 and TRBJ1-1; D is uncertain. This CDR3 region has 12 residues. The germline V and J ends were trimmed by 6 bases and 5 bases, with 10 bases remaining between them. CDR1 SNHLY and CDR2 FYNNEI come from the germline V gene. The CDR3 DNA reads TGTGCCAGCAGGGGTCGGGGAACTGAAGCTTTCTTT. This encodes CASRGRGTEAFF. Supplemented by reference TRBV2 and TRBJ1-1, the full variable domain reads EPEVTQTPSHQVTQMGQEVILRCVPISNHLYFYWYRQILGQKVEFLVSFYNNEISEKSEIFDDQFSVERPDGSNFTLKIRSTKLEDSAMYFCASRGRGTEAFFGQGTRLTVV.

This clone was seen only a few times. The genes are TRBV19 and TRBJ1-1; possibly TRBD1 for D (6 bases). Looked up from germline, CDR1 is LNHDA and CDR2 is SQIVND (reference sequence). This CDR3 region has 13 residues. Between the trimmed V and J ends, which lost 8 bases and 0 bases, there was a span of 10 bases. CDR3 residues: CASFGQMNTEAFF. The CDR3 DNA sequence: TGTGCCAGTTTCGGACAGATGAACACTGAAGCTTTCTTT.

The chain links TRBV30 to TRBJ1-1; possible D gene TRBD1, 5 bases. CDR1 is GTSNPN, CDR2 SVGIG, per germline (reference sequence). CDR3 length equals 14 residues. V was cut by 0 bases and J by 6 bases, with 14 bases left in between. The DNA for the CDR3 is TGTGCCTGGAGTGTGAAGGCAGGGAGGGCTGAAGCTTTCTTT. It yields the protein CAWSVKAGRAEAFF.